Listed here are 10 T cell receptor beta chains from one sample, sequenced in a study of blood T cells in healthy people across ages. Primers used in a second PCR of about 6 to 12 cycles were a sample-barcoded 5' primer and a J-beta primer mix. TCRdb independently ran MiXCR on the 5' RACE reads; one entry per CDR3 protein. The sample records roughly 1,700,000 distinct CDR3 sequences, about 28% being singletons. The sequenced sample consisted of blood. All receptors derive from a woman aged 25 to 45 in good health.

The chain joins TRBV6-6 to TRBJ2-3; TRBD2 matches at 7 bases. CDR1 and CDR2 (germline): MNHNY, SVGAGI (reference sequence). CDR3 length: 14 amino acids. The junction had 5 bases not matched to a gene; V was cut back by 6 bases and J by 2 bases. CDR3 loop: CASRASGNTDTQYF. The CDR3 nucleotides are TGTGCCAGCAGGGCTAGCGGCAACACAGATACGCAGTATTTT.

V gene TRBV4-1 combines with J gene TRBJ2-7, with TRBD1 matching 8 bases. The germline V gene has CDR1 MGHRA and CDR2 YSYEKL. Trimming at V came to 3 bases and at J to 13 bases, leaving 26 bases not matched to a gene. The CDR3 has 18 residues. The CDR3 DNA reads TGCGCCAGCAGCCAGGCGGGAAGACTGACAGGGGCTAATTCACCCCTCTACTTC. This gives the protein CASSQAGRLTGANSPLYF.

The chain uses TRBV20-1 and TRBJ2-1; D uncertain. The ends were cut back, 1 base at V and 13 bases at J, with 17 bases in the middle. This CDR3 has 13 residues. Germline CDR1 and CDR2: DFQATT and SNEGSKA (reference sequence). This CDR3 is CSARGTAQETQFF. CDR3 bases: TGCAGTGCTAGAGGGACGGCTCAAGAGACCCAGTTCTTC.

This clonotype was recorded at least ten times. The V and J genes are TRBV7-2 and TRBJ2-7, with D hard to call. Trimming took off 3 bases at V and 3 bases at J, with 3 bases between the two ends. CDR3 length: 11 residues. CDR1 SGHTA and CDR2 FQGNSA come from the germline V gene. The CDR3: CASSFRYEQYF. The CDR3 nucleotides read TGTGCCAGCAGCTTCCGCTACGAGCAGTACTTC. Full variable domain (missing parts from reference TRBV7-2 and TRBJ2-7): GAGVSQSPSNKVTEKGKDVELRCDPISGHTALYWYRQSLGQGLEFLIYFQGNSAPDKSGLPSDRFSAERTGGSVSTLTIQRTQQEDSAVYLCASSFRYEQYFGPGTRLTVT.

This clonotype was seen more than once but under ten times. The chain recombines TRBV3-1 with TRBJ2-1, with TRBD2 identical over 15 bases. The V gene end was trimmed by 4 bases and the J gene end by 0 bases; junction bases not matched to a gene: 4. The CDR3 loop spans 18 amino acids. Germline-derived CDR1 and CDR2 are LGHDT and YNNKEL (reference sequence). The CDR3 nucleotides read TGTGCCAGCAGCCTCGGGACTAGCGGGAGGATCTCCTACAATGAGCAGTTCTTC. This translates into CASSLGTSGRISYNEQFF.

The J gene is TRBJ2-1, the V gene TRBV20-1, with TRBD2 matching over 13 bases. The germline gives CDR1 DFQATT, CDR2 SNEGSKA (reference sequence). V shed 5 bases, J shed 3 bases, and the junction held 4 bases outside the gene matches. The CDR3 spans 15 residues. The CDR3 loop is CSAVRTSGGYNEQFF. The CDR3 DNA reads TGCAGTGCTGTGCGGACTAGCGGGGGCTACAATGAGCAGTTCTTC.

As DNA, the CDR3 is TGCGCCAGCAGCTTGGGGGGCCCCCCAGGTTCACCCCTCCACTTT. This sequence encodes CASSLGGPPGSPLHF. The chain is built from TRBV5-1 and TRBJ1-6; perhaps TRBD1 as D (5 bases). The CDR3 runs to 15 residues. The germline V gene has CDR1 SGHRS and CDR2 YFSETQ. V was clipped by 0 bases and J by 9 bases, with 13 bases between them. The full variable domain, rest sourced from reference TRBV5-1 and TRBJ1-6, is KAGVTQTPRYLIKTRGQQVTLSCSPISGHRSVSWYQQTPGQGLQFLFEYFSETQRNKGNFPGRFSGRQFSNSRSEMNVSTLELGDSALYLCASSLGGPPGSPLHFGNGTRLTVT.

In its sample, this clonotype was seen a few times. Mismatch with germline at one junction end may stem from a read error. The rearrangement links TRBV7-2 to TRBJ2-3, with D uncertain. CDR3 length: 13 amino acids. Looked up from germline, CDR1 is SGHTA and CDR2 is FQGNSA. CDR3 sequence (DNA): TGTGCCAGCAGCCCCACCCATCTAGATACGCAGGATTTT. Its protein is CASSPTHLDTQDF.

This clonotype was counted ten times or more. The V call is TRBV5-5, the J call TRBJ2-5, with 10 bases aligning to TRBD2. Germline CDR1 SGHKS, CDR2 YYEKEE (reference sequence). The CDR3 totals 17 residues. V was clipped by 0 bases and J by 1 base; unmatched bases: 6. CDR3 loop: CASSLVVLAGSQETQYF. The CDR3 bases are TGTGCCAGCAGCTTGGTTGTACTAGCGGGGTCCCAAGAGACCCAGTACTTC. Together with reference TRBV5-5 and TRBJ2-5, the CDR3 gives the full variable domain: DAGVTQSPTHLIKTRGQQVTLRCSPISGHKSVSWYQQVLGQGPQFIFQYYEKEERGRGNFPDRFSARQFPNYSSELNVNALLLGDSALYLCASSLVVLAGSQETQYFGPGTRLLVL.

This clonotype was counted a few times. The rearrangement links TRBV20-1 to TRBJ2-1; 12 positions match TRBD2. The CDR3 is made up of 18 amino acids. Germline V lookup: CDR1 DFQATT, CDR2 SNEGSKA (reference sequence). V shed 4 bases, J shed 0 bases, and the junction held 10 bases outside the gene matches. The CDR3 loop reads CSATGLAGRTSSYNEQFF. The CDR3 bases are TGCAGTGCTACCGGACTAGCGGGGAGAACGAGCTCCTACAATGAGCAGTTCTTC.